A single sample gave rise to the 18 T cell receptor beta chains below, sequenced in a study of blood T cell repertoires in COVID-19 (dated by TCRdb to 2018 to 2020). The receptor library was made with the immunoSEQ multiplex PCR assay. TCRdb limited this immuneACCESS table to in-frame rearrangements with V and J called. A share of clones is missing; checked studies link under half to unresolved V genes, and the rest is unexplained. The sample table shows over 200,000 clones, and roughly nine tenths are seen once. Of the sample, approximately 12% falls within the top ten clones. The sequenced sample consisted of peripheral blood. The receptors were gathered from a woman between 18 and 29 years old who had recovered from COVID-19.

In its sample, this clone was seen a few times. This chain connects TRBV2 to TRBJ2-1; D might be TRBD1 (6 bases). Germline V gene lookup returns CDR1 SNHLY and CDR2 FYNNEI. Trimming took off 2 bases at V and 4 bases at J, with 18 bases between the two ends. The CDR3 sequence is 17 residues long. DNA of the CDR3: TGTGCCAGCAGTGAAATGCCCCCCTGGACAGCGTACAATGAGCAGTTCTTC. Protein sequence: CASSEMPPWTAYNEQFF. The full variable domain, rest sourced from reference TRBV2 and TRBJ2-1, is EPEVTQTPSHQVTQMGQEVILRCVPISNHLYFYWYRQILGQKVEFLVSFYNNEISEKSEIFDDQFSVERPDGSNFTLKIRSTKLEDSAMYFCASSEMPPWTAYNEQFFGPGTRLTVL.

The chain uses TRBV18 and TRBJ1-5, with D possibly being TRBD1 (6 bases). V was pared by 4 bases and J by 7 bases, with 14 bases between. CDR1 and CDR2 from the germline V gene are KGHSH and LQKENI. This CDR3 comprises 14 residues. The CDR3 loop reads CASSRTGYRQPQHF. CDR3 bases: TGTGCCAGCTCACGCACAGGGTATAGGCAGCCCCAGCATTTT.

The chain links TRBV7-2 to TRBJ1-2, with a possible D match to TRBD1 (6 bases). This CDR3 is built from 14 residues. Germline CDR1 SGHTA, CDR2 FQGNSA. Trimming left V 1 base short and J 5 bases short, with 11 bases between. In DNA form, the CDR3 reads TGTGCCAGCAGCTTAGACCCAGGGGTATATGGCTACACCTTC. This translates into CASSLDPGVYGYTF.

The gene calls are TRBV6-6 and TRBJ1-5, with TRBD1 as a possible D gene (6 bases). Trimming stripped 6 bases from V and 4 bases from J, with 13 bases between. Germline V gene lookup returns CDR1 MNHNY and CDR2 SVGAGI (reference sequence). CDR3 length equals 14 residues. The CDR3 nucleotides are TGTGCCAGCAGACTACAGGGTTGGAATCAGCCCCAGCATTTT. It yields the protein CASRLQGWNQPQHF.

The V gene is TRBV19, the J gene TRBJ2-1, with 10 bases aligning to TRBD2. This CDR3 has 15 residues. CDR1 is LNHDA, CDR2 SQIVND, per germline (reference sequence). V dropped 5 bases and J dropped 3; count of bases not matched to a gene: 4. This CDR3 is CASSAGLAVYNEQFF. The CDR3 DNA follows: TGTGCCAGTAGTGCCGGACTAGCGGTCTACAATGAGCAGTTCTTC.

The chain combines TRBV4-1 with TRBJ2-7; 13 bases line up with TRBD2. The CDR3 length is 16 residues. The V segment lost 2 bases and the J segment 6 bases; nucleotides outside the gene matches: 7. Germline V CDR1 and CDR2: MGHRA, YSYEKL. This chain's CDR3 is CASSQPGLAGLGEQYF. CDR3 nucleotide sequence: TGCGCCAGCAGCCAACCGGGACTAGCGGGACTGGGCGAGCAGTACTTC.

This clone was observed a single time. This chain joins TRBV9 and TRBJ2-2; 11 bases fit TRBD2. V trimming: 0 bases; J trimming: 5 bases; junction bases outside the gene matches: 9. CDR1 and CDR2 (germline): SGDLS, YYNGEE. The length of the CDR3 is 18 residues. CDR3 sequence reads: CASSVAHLVAGGTGELFF. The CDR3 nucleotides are TGTGCCAGCAGCGTAGCACACTTGGTAGCGGGAGGGACCGGGGAGCTGTTTTTT. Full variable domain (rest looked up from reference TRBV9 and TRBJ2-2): DSGVTQTPKHLITATGQRVTLRCSPRSGDLSVYWYQQSLDQGLQFLIQYYNGEERAKGNILERFSAQQFPDLHSELNLSSLELGDSALYFCASSVAHLVAGGTGELFFGEGSRLTVL.

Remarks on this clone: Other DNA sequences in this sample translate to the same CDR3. For the CDR3, the DNA is TGTGCCAGCAGCCAGCGGAGCGGGAGGGCCTACAATGAGCAGTTCTTC. This sequence encodes CASSQRSGRAYNEQFF. V and J are TRBV3-1 (or the pseudogene TRBV3-2) and TRBJ2-1, with TRBD2 identical over 10 bases. The V segment lost 3 bases and the J segment 2 bases; nucleotides outside the gene matches: 4. The CDR3 length is 16 residues. CDR1 is LGHDT, CDR2 YNNKEL, per germline (reference sequence).

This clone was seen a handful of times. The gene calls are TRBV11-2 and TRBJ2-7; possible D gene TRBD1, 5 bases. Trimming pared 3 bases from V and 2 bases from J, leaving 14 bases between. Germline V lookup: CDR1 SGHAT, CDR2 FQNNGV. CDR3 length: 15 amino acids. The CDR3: CASSLSRVRAYEQYF. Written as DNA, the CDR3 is TGTGCCAGCAGCTTGTCCAGGGTTAGGGCCTACGAGCAGTACTTC.

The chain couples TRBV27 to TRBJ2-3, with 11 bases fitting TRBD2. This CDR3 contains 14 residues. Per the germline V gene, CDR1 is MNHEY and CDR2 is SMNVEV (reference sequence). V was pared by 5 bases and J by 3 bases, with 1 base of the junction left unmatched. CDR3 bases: TGTGCCAGCAGTCCTAGCGGGAGGACAGATACGCAGTATTTT. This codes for CASSPSGRTDTQYF.

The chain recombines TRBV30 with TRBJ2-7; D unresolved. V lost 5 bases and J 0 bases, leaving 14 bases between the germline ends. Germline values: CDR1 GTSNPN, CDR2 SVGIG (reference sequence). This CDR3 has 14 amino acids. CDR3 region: CAWAPSQNSYEQYF. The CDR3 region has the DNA TGTGCCTGGGCGCCCTCCCAGAACTCCTACGAGCAGTACTTC.

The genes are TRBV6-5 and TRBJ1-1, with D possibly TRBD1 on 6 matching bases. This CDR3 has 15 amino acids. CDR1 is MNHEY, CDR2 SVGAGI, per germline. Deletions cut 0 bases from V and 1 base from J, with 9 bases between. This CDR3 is CASSYSGQPNTEAFF. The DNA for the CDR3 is TGTGCCAGCAGTTACTCCGGACAGCCGAACACTGAAGCTTTCTTT.

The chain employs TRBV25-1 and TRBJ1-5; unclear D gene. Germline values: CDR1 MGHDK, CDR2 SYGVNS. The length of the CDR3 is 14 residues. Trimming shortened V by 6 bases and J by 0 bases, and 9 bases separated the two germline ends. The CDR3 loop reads CASSFLNSNQPQHF. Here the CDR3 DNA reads TGTGCCAGCAGCTTTCTAAATAGCAATCAGCCCCAGCATTTT.

CDR3 residues: CASSPDRGLVYGYTF. CDR3 coding DNA: TGTGCCAGCAGCCCCGACAGGGGCCTCGTCTATGGCTACACCTTC. V and J are TRBV9 and TRBJ1-2, with 8 bases identical to TRBD1. After removal of 4 bases from V and 4 bases from J, the junction contained 9 bases not matched to a gene. The CDR3 length is 15 residues. Looked up from germline, CDR1 is SGDLS and CDR2 is YYNGEE.

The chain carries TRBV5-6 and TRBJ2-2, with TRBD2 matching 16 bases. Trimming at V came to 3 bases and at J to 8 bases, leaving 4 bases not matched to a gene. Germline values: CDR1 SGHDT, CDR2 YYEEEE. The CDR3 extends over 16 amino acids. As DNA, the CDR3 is TGTGCCAGCAGCTACGGGACTAGCGGGAGGGGAGGGGAGCTGTTTTTT. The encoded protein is CASSYGTSGRGGELFF.

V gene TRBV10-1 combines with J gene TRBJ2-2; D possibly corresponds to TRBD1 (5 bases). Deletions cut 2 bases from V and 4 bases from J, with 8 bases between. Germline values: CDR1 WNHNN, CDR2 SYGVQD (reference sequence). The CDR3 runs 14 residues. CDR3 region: CASSEKGVTGELFF. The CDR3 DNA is TGCGCCAGCAGTGAGAAAGGGGTCACCGGGGAGCTGTTTTTT.

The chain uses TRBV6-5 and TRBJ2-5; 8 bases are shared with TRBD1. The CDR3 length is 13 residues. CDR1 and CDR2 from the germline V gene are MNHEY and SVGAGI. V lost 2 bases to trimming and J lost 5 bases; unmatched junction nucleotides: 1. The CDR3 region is CASSYNRGETQYF. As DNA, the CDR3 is TGTGCCAGCAGTTACAACAGGGGGGAGACCCAGTACTTC.

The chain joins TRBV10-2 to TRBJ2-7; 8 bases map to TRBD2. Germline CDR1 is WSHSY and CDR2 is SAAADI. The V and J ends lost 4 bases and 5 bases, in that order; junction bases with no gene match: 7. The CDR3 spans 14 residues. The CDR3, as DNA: TGCGCCAGCAGTGTGGCAGCGGGAGACAACGAGCAGTACTTC. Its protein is CASSVAAGDNEQYF.